This T cell receptor beta chain was sequenced in a study of shared clonotypes between healthy human individuals. Per germline, CDR1 MNHEY and CDR2 SVGAGI. J lost 2 bases, V lost 2 bases, and 2 bases had no gene match. The CDR3 has 14 amino acids. Clones were sequenced by immunoSEQ multiplex PCR, and TCRdb holds only the in-frame ones, with some missing. In the table there are hundreds of thousands of clones, roughly 96% of which are singletons. This clone appeared a single time. CD8 cells classed as naive were CD45RO-negative and positively selected for CCR7, excluding terminally differentiated effector memory CD45RA+ cells.

The clonotype comes from a woman aged 25 to 39 in good health. Source material: naive CD8+ T cells sorted from blood. This chain links TRBV6-5 with TRBJ2-5, with 7 bases aligning to TRBD1. The CDR3 spells CASSYLGQQETQYF. DNA for the CDR3: TGTGCCAGCAGTTACCTGGGACAGCAAGAGACCCAGTACTTC.